This TCR beta chain was identified in a study of blood T cells in healthy people across ages. The germline gives CDR1 MDHEN, CDR2 SYDVKM. The CDR3 is 11 amino acids. V lost 7 bases, J lost 0 bases, and 3 bases lay in between. Alongside a J-beta primer mix, a sample-barcoded 5' primer served in a second PCR lasting roughly 7 to 11 cycles. CDR3-containing paired-end reads numbered at least 2.5 million in each sample. One entry per CDR3 protein results from TCRdb running MiXCR on the 5' RACE reads. The table includes hundreds of thousands of distinct CDR3 sequences, approximately 30% detected once. Isolation yielded PBMCs, at least 7 million per sample, in every case.

Sequences were obtained from blood. This chain uses TRBV28 with TRBJ1-1; no reliable D call. This TCR was recovered from an elderly woman in good health. The CDR3 sequence is CASKVNTEAFF. The DNA of the CDR3 is TGTGCCAGCAAAGTGAACACTGAAGCTTTCTTT.